Below, 14 T cell receptor beta chains from the same sample are listed, as sequenced in a study of cytomegalovirus exposure and HLA in healthy donors. The PCR contained 60 Vbeta and 13 Jbeta primers. Assay used: immunoSEQ multiplex PCR; TCRdb lists only in-frame clones, some missing. Of about 260,000 clones listed, under 80% are singletons. Input material: PBMCs. All receptors come from a female donor in good health and CMV-seronegative.

V is TRBV9 and J is TRBJ2-6; 7 positions agree with TRBD1. Germline loops: CDR1 SGDLS, CDR2 YYNGEE. Unmatched junction bases numbered 11, after V lost 3 bases and J lost 2 bases. The CDR3 runs 18 residues. CDR3 DNA sequence: TGTGCCAGCAGCGACCAATTTACAGGGGCCCCTGGGGCCAACGTCCTGACTTTC. Its translation is CASSDQFTGAPGANVLTF.

The chain employs TRBV7-9 and TRBJ2-5, with 10 nucleotides matching TRBD1. The junction had 5 bases not matched to a gene; V was cut back by 2 bases and J by 5 bases. Germline CDR1 reads SEHNR; CDR2 reads FQNEAQ (reference sequence). The CDR3 contains 15 residues. CDR3 loop: CASSLWDRGTETQYF. CDR3 coding DNA: TGTGCCAGCAGCTTATGGGACAGGGGCACTGAGACCCAGTACTTC.

V is TRBV7-9 and J is TRBJ1-2; D is possibly TRBD1 (5 bases). The CDR3 is 14 residues long. Per the germline V gene, CDR1 is SEHNR and CDR2 is FQNEAQ (reference sequence). V lost 3 bases, J lost 3 bases, and 11 bases lay in between. This CDR3 reads CASSFGRADYGYTF. CDR3 in DNA: TGTGCCAGCAGCTTCGGCAGGGCGGACTATGGCTACACCTTC.

The chain employs TRBV5-8 and TRBJ2-5; tentative D call: TRBD1 (6 bases). CDR1 is SGHTS, CDR2 YDEGEE, per germline. V lost 2 bases and J lost 3, with 11 bases in between. CDR3 size: 14 residues. The CDR3 sequence is CASSFGQGKETQYF. The CDR3 DNA reads TGTGCCAGCAGCTTCGGCCAGGGGAAAGAGACCCAGTACTTC.

The rearrangement joins TRBV27 to TRBJ2-6; D gene uncertain. The CDR3 totals 20 residues. Germline lookup yields CDR1 MNHEY and CDR2 SMNVEV (reference sequence). The germline V and J ends were trimmed by 5 bases and 2 bases, with 25 bases remaining between them. The CDR3 reads CASSLRRLGYDITGANVLTF. CDR3 nucleotides: TGTGCCAGCAGTCTGAGACGGTTGGGCTACGACATTACTGGGGCCAACGTCCTGACTTTC. Based on the CDR3 plus reference TRBV27 and TRBJ2-6, the full variable domain is EAQVTQNPRYLITVTGKKLTVTCSQNMNHEYMSWYRQDPGLGLRQIYYSMNVEVTDKGDVPEGYKVSRKEKRNFPLILESPSPNQTSLYFCASSLRRLGYDITGANVLTFGAGSRLTVL.

The chain is built from TRBV2 and TRBJ1-2; D remains ambiguous. This CDR3 has 14 amino acids. V was clipped by 6 bases and J by 4 bases, with 15 bases between them. CDR1 is SNHLY, CDR2 FYNNEI, per germline. CDR3 loop: CASRKSGFGYGYTF. The CDR3 DNA reads as TGTGCCAGCAGGAAATCAGGTTTCGGCTATGGCTACACCTTC. The complete variable domain, with remaining parts taken from reference TRBV2 and TRBJ1-2, reads EPEVTQTPSHQVTQMGQEVILRCVPISNHLYFYWYRQILGQKVEFLVSFYNNEISEKSEIFDDQFSVERPDGSNFTLKIRSTKLEDSAMYFCASRKSGFGYGYTFGSGTRLTVV.

A remark on this clone: Other DNA sequences in the same sample also yield this CDR3. The chain carries TRBV5-6 and TRBJ2-2; TRBD1 agrees at 10 bases. After removal of 3 bases from V and 6 bases from J, the junction contained 2 bases not matched to a gene. The CDR3 runs to 14 residues. Germline assignment: CDR1 SGHDT and CDR2 YYEEEE. As DNA, the CDR3 is TGTGCCAGCAGCTATGACAGGGGGCCCGGGGAGCTGTTTTTT. It is translated as CASSYDRGPGELFF.

This clone occurred a few times. The chain couples TRBV15 to TRBJ1-2; 7 bases fit TRBD1. The CDR3 is made up of 13 amino acids. V trimming: 0 bases; J trimming: 14 bases; junction bases outside the gene matches: 9. The germline V gene has CDR1 LNHNV and CDR2 YYDKDF (reference sequence). CDR3 in DNA: TGTGCCACCAGCAGAGACTCGGGGACAGCGTTTACCTTC. The encoded protein is CATSRDSGTAFTF.

This clone was observed a few times. This chain joins TRBV4-1 and TRBJ2-3, with TRBD2 identical over 9 bases. Looked up from germline, CDR1 is MGHRA and CDR2 is YSYEKL. V dropped 9 bases and J dropped 1; count of bases not matched to a gene: 23. The CDR3 is 20 residues long. The CDR3 nucleotides read TGCGCCAGTGCCGGTTTGGCCGTGCTTAGCGGGAGATGGGGCACAGATACGCAGTATTTT. This sequence encodes CASAGLAVLSGRWGTDTQYF.

This clone was observed a few times. The chain joins TRBV5-1 to TRBJ2-7; 8 bases are a match to TRBD1. The V gene end was trimmed by 4 bases and the J gene end by 0 bases; junction bases not matched to a gene: 6. CDR1 and CDR2 (germline): SGHRS, YFSETQ. The CDR3 has 15 residues. As DNA, the CDR3 is TGCGCCAGCAGCCTGCGGACAGGGAGCTCCTACGAGCAGTACTTC. Translation gives CASSLRTGSSYEQYF.

The chain combines TRBV11-2 with TRBJ2-7, with 9 bases that match TRBD1. The CDR3 covers 12 residues. CDR1 and CDR2 (germline): SGHAT, FQNNGV. The J segment lost 12 bases and the V segment lost 1 base, leaving 4 bases of the junction unmatched. CDR3 protein: CASSLGGTGPYF. The CDR3 region has the DNA TGTGCCAGCAGCTTAGGGGGGACAGGGCCGTACTTC. Supplemented by reference TRBV11-2 and TRBJ2-7, the full variable domain reads EAGVAQSPRYKIIEKRQSVAFWCNPISGHATLYWYQQILGQGPKLLIQFQNNGVVDDSQLPKDRFSAERLKGVDSTLKIQPAKLEDSAVYLCASSLGGTGPYFGPGTRLTVT.

CDR3 DNA: TGTGCCAGCAATACCCGGGAGGGCCTCTACAATGAGCAGTTCTTC. Amino acids: CASNTREGLYNEQFF. The chain combines TRBV2 with TRBJ2-1, with 8 nucleotides matching TRBD2. The junction had 8 bases not matched to a gene; V was cut back by 7 bases and J by 3 bases. Per the germline V gene, CDR1 is SNHLY and CDR2 is FYNNEI. CDR3 size: 15 residues.

This clone was seen at least ten times. This chain links TRBV5-1 with TRBJ2-7; possibly TRBD2 for D (5 bases). CDR1 and CDR2 from the germline V gene are SGHRS and YFSETQ. V was trimmed by 2 bases and J by 5 bases, leaving 23 bases between them. This CDR3 region has 17 residues. The CDR3 bases are TGCGCCAGCAGCTTTAAGCTAGAATGGGAGAAGATTGACGAGCAGTACTTC. Translation gives CASSFKLEWEKIDEQYF.

The CDR3: CATSSRQGGYGYTF. The CDR3 bases are TGTGCCACCAGCAGCCGACAGGGAGGCTATGGCTACACCTTC. The chain joins TRBV15 to TRBJ1-2; 7 nucleotides agree with TRBD1. Unmatched junction bases numbered 5, after V lost 3 bases and J lost 4 bases. The CDR3 consists of 14 residues. Germline CDR1 is LNHNV and CDR2 is YYDKDF (reference sequence).